A selection of T cell receptor beta chains follows, all from one sample in a study of early T cells in non-severe SARS-CoV-2 infection. Using its own MiXCR run on the 5' RACE reads, TCRdb lists one record per CDR3 protein. Of 64,000 or so distinct CDR3 sequences in the sample, 13% were seen once. The sequenced material came from whole blood. The receptor source for this set is an adult who was a healthcare worker with PCR-confirmed SARS-CoV-2 infection or an uninfected control (not recorded which). CDR3s include the opening cysteine and the closing phenylalanine or tryptophan. D genes are given only for firm matches. Size is stated for part of the rows, as once, few or many counts, or as a class when the clone is expanded.

>TRBV12-3/TRBV12-4|TRBD1|many|TRBJ1-6
CASKPSDRGLSSSYNSPLHF
TGTGCCAGCAAACCCTCGGACAGGGGGCTAAGCAGCTCCTATAATTCACCCCTCCACTTT
>TRBV7-7|.|many|TRBJ2-3
CASSFILSDTQYF
TGTGCCAGCAGCTTTATCCTGTCGGATACGCAGTATTTT
>TRBV12-3/TRBV12-4|.|.|TRBJ2-3
CASRRDTTDTQYF
TGTGCCAGCAGGCGGGACACCACAGATACGCAGTATTTT
>TRBV7-8|TRBD2|.|TRBJ2-7
CATGRGFAYEQYF
TGTGCAACGGGGCGGGGGTTTGCCTACGAGCAGTACTTC
>TRBV11-2|.|.|TRBJ2-3
CASSLMIGTDTQYF
TGTGCCAGCAGCTTAATGATCGGCACAGATACGCAGTATTTT
>TRBV9|.|.|TRBJ1-6
CASSARSTDSPLHF
TGTGCCAGCAGCGCGAGGTCCACTGATTCACCCCTCCACTTT
>TRBV20-1|.|few|TRBJ2-1
CSARGGAGEQFF
TGCAGTGCTAGAGGGGGGGCCGGTGAGCAGTTCTTC
>TRBV7-6|.|many|TRBJ1-4
CASSPRGEKLFF
TGTGCCAGCAGTCCAAGGGGTGAAAAACTGTTTTTT
>TRBV5-4|TRBD1|few|TRBJ1-1
CASSLGGQASVTEAFF
TGTGCCAGCAGCTTGGGAGGACAGGCCTCGGTCACTGAAGCTTTCTTT
>TRBV21-1|.|.|TRBJ1-1
CASSKRLGVYTEAFF
TGTGCCAGCAGCAAGAGGCTTGGAGTATACACTGAAGCTTTCTTT
>TRBV5-1|.|few|TRBJ2-6
CASTKTSGANVLTF
TGCGCCAGCACCAAGACCTCTGGGGCCAACGTCCTGACTTTC
>TRBV7-2|.|few|TRBJ2-5
CASSLTGEGSQYF
TGTGCCAGCAGCTTGACGGGCGAAGGGTCCCAGTACTTC
>TRBV15|TRBD1|.|TRBJ2-3
CATSRGEGRGPVSDTQYF
TGTGCCACCAGCAGAGGGGAAGGCAGGGGGCCAGTGTCAGATACGCAGTATTTT
>TRBV5-1|.|few|TRBJ2-1
CASSLGPGLDINEQFF
TGCGCCAGCAGCTTGGGCCCGGGGCTAGACATCAATGAGCAGTTCTTC